These T cell receptor beta chains were read from a single sample in a study of shared clonotypes between healthy human individuals. Assay used: immunoSEQ multiplex PCR; TCRdb lists only in-frame clones, some missing. The repertoire holds some 2,100,000 clones, with roughly 95% as singletons. Material for sequencing was naive CD4+ T cells sorted from blood. The source of these receptors is a man younger than 35 in good health. Both conserved end residues are part of each CDR3. Fields, in order: CDR3 length, clone size, J gene, V gene, CDR3 protein. Size is omitted from some rows. Given values are once, few, many or a class for expanded clones.

>17|-|TRBJ2-1|TRBV18
CASSLRARQSSYNEQFF
>13|-|TRBJ1-5|TRBV29-1
CSVVEGAGQPQHF
>13|-|TRBJ2-1|TRBV10-3
CAHHGQVFDEQFF
>13|-|TRBJ1-3|TRBV25-1
CASAGTAGNTIYF
>19|-|TRBJ2-1|TRBV13
CASSLRRLAGGLSGGEQFF
>14|-|TRBJ2-3|TRBV6-5
CASSYTVSTDTQYF
>14|-|TRBJ2-5|TRBV10-3
CAISDGGRRETQYF
>15|-|TRBJ1-5|TRBV6-1
CASSDTGGSNQPQHF
>13|-|TRBJ2-3|TRBV6-1
CASSRVATDTQYF
>14|-|TRBJ2-1|TRBV5-1
CASSFVAGATEQFF
>15|-|TRBJ2-7|TRBV18
CASSPLTQPSGEQYF
>14|-|TRBJ2-1|TRBV6-5
CASRDVGLAGEQFF
>14|once|TRBJ1-6|TRBV27
CASSFRRENSPLHF
>16|-|TRBJ1-1|TRBV6-1
CASSELSGRGRTEAFF
>13|-|TRBJ2-7|TRBV19
CATARTGRYEQYF
>13|-|TRBJ2-1|TRBV2
CASSDGGPNEQFF
>13|-|TRBJ2-2|TRBV10-1
CASSRQVGGELFF
>14|-|TRBJ1-6|TRBV5-4
CASSPRTGDSPLHF
>14|-|TRBJ2-3|TRBV4-3
CASSQGPRTDTQYF
>13|-|TRBJ1-1|TRBV28
CASSFGGATEAFF
>16|-|TRBJ2-3|TRBV5-6
CASSLGLAGVADTQYF
>12|-|TRBJ1-1|TRBV6-1
CAIRQGATEAFF
>11|-|TRBJ2-1|TRBV20-1
CSASGYNEQFF
>13|-|TRBJ1-1|TRBV19
CASSPGIYTEAFF
>15|-|TRBJ2-7|TRBV5-4
CASSLTGESSYEQYF
>14|-|TRBJ1-2|TRBV7-8
CASSLAPGQGRTGF
>14|-|TRBJ2-7|TRBV18
CASVPGQGIYEQYF
>13|-|TRBJ1-2|TRBV18
CASSPETVYGYTF
>14|-|TRBJ2-5|TRBV5-1
CASSLSGGQETQYF
>14|-|TRBJ2-7|TRBV5-1
CASSLGQGAYEQYF
>17|-|TRBJ2-1|TRBV11-2
CASSLRVGGGTYNEQFF
>12|-|TRBJ2-4|TRBV7-2
CASSLGQGGIIF
>14|-|TRBJ1-4|TRBV7-8
CASSTGTANEKLFF
>19|-|TRBJ2-1|TRBV1
CTSRKGLACRSGLDNEQFF